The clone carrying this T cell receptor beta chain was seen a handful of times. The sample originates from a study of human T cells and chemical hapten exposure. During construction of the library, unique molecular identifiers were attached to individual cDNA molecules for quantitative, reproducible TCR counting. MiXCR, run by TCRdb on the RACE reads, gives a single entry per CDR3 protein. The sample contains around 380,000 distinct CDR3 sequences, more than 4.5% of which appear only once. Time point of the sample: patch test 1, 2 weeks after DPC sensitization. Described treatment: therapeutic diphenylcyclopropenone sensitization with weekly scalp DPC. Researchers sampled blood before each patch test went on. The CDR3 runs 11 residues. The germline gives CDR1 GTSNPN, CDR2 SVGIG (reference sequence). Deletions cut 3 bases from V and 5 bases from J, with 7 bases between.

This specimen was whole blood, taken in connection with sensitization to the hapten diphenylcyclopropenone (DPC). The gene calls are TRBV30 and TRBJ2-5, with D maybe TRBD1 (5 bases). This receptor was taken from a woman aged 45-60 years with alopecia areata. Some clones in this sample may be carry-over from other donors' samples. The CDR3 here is CAWRTEETQYF. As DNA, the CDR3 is TGTGCCTGGAGGACAGAGGAGACCCAGTACTTC.